Following are 22 T cell receptor beta chains from one sample sequenced in a study of blood T cell repertoires in COVID-19 (TCRdb year 2020). To prepare the library, the immunoSEQ multiplex PCR assay was applied. TCRdb's version of the immuneACCESS table is confined to in-frame rearrangements and falls short of the full clone set. An unresolved V gene accounts for under half of the shortfall where checked; the remainder is of unknown origin. The sample table records about 180,000 clones; roughly four fifths of these occur just once. The top ten hold 6% to 8% of the sample. The sequenced sample was peripheral blood. These receptors all stem from a woman in her 70s with COVID-19, enrolled during active disease.

This clone was seen more than once but under ten times. The CDR3, as DNA: TGTGCCAGCTTCCCTAGCGGGAGGGCTCGGTCCTACGAGCAGTACTTC. Amino acids: CASFPSGRARSYEQYF. The chain combines TRBV28 with TRBJ2-7; TRBD2 matches 12 bases. The CDR3 extends over 16 amino acids. After removal of 8 bases from V and 1 base from J, the junction contained 9 bases not matched to a gene. The germline V gene has CDR1 MDHEN and CDR2 SYDVKM.

The rearrangement uses TRBV5-1 and TRBJ1-5; 8 nucleotides line up with TRBD1. Trimming took 0 bases from V and 5 from J; bases not matched to a gene: 4. This CDR3 is built from 15 residues. Per the germline V gene, CDR1 is SGHRS and CDR2 is YFSETQ. CDR3 protein: CASSLGAGGDQPQHF. CDR3 sequence (DNA): TGCGCCAGCAGCTTGGGGGCAGGGGGCGATCAGCCCCAGCATTTT.

This sequence joins TRBV24-1 and TRBJ2-1, with TRBD1 identical over 8 bases. Unmatched junction bases numbered 9, after V lost 4 bases and J lost 2 bases. The CDR3 is 17 residues long. CDR1 KGHDR and CDR2 SFDVKD come from the germline V gene. The CDR3 protein is CATSDGRGHSTYNEQFF. Written as DNA, the CDR3 is TGTGCCACCAGTGACGGCAGGGGGCATAGCACCTACAATGAGCAGTTCTTC.

V gene TRBV30 combines with J gene TRBJ1-2, with D possibly TRBD1 on 5 matching bases. The CDR3 has 14 residues. V lost 1 base, J lost 5 bases, and 14 bases lay in between. Germline V gene lookup returns CDR1 GTSNPN and CDR2 SVGIG (reference sequence). CDR3 amino acids: CAWSGGTQGYGYTF. DNA for the CDR3: TGTGCCTGGAGTGGAGGGACTCAGGGATATGGCTACACCTTC.

This clone was seen a single time. The chain couples TRBV7-2 to TRBJ1-4; 9 nucleotides line up with TRBD1. This CDR3 region has 15 residues. Germline trimming cut 4 bases from V and 7 bases from J; bases unmatched to any gene: 7. From germline, CDR1 is SGHTA and CDR2 FQGNSA. CDR3 amino acids: CASSSSGTGPEKLFF. CDR3 bases: TGTGCCAGCAGCTCCTCCGGGACAGGGCCTGAAAAACTGTTTTTT.

This clone has only one observation. The chain combines TRBV5-1 with TRBJ2-1; TRBD2 is a possible D gene (6 bases). Germline V gene sequence: CDR1 SGHRS, CDR2 YFSETQ. The CDR3 extends over 15 amino acids. V lost 2 bases, J lost 0 bases, and 9 bases lay in between. The CDR3 DNA is TGCGCCAGCAGCTTAACCGGGAGCTCCTACAATGAGCAGTTCTTC. Translated: CASSLTGSSYNEQFF.

The chain links TRBV28 to TRBJ2-7; a possible D gene is TRBD2 (5 bases). CDR3 length equals 12 residues. Trimming pared 4 bases from V and 2 bases from J, leaving 6 bases between. In germline, CDR1 is MDHEN, CDR2 SYDVKM. The CDR3 region is CASSSGTYEQYF. CDR3 nucleotide sequence: TGTGCCAGCAGTTCGGGGACCTACGAGCAGTACTTC.

This chain uses TRBV19 with TRBJ2-2, with D tentatively TRBD2 (6 bases). With 4 bases removed from V and 3 bases from J, the gap between germline ends came to 12 bases. CDR3 length: 15 amino acids. CDR1 and CDR2 (germline): LNHDA, SQIVND (reference sequence). As DNA, the CDR3 is TGTGCCAGTAGTAGGCGGGACGGGTACACCGGGGAGCTGTTTTTT. It specifies CASSRRDGYTGELFF. The entire variable domain, with the rest obtained from reference TRBV19 and TRBJ2-2, is as follows: DGGITQSPKYLFRKEGQNVTLSCEQNLNHDAMYWYRQDPGQGLRLIYYSQIVNDFQKGDIAEGYSVSREKKESFPLTVTSAQKNPTAFYLCASSRRDGYTGELFFGEGSRLTVL.

This sequence joins TRBV5-1 and TRBJ2-5, with D maybe TRBD1 (6 bases). The germline V gene encodes CDR1 SGHRS and CDR2 YFSETQ. V was clipped by 5 bases and J by 1 base, with 12 bases between them. The CDR3 spans 14 residues. The CDR3 sequence is CASSPGQRQETQYF. The CDR3 bases are TGCGCCAGCAGTCCCGGACAGCGCCAAGAGACCCAGTACTTC.

A note on this clone: Distinct nucleotide sequences in the sample also encode this CDR3. The V and J genes are TRBV7-9 and TRBJ2-5; no reliable D call. The V gene's germline CDR1 is SEHNR and CDR2 FQNEAQ (reference sequence). This CDR3 spans 12 amino acids. The V end was cut by 5 bases, the J end by 5 bases, with 9 bases between. In nucleotides, the CDR3 is TGTGCCAGCAGCCCCTCGGGTGAGACCCAGTACTTC. The encoded protein is CASSPSGETQYF.

Details on this clone: The sample carries other DNA sequences with the same CDR3. The chain employs TRBV29-1 and TRBJ2-1, with 11 positions matching TRBD2. Per the germline V gene, CDR1 is SQVTM and CDR2 is ANQGSEA. Losses at the gene ends were 4 bases for V and 4 bases for J; bases not matched to a gene: 3. CDR3 length: 14 amino acids. The CDR3 sequence is CSVGLAGLYNEQFF. The CDR3 DNA is TGCAGCGTTGGACTAGCGGGACTTTACAATGAGCAGTTCTTC.

V is TRBV14 and J is TRBJ1-2; TRBD1 is a possible D gene (6 bases). Germline values: CDR1 SGHDN, CDR2 FVKESK. The CDR3 consists of 16 residues. V dropped 4 bases and J dropped 6 bases, with 21 bases sitting between them. CDR3 sequence (DNA): TGTGCCAGCAGCCTAACGTCAACAGGGCTCGACGATGGCTACACCTTC. Its translation: CASSLTSTGLDDGYTF.

The V and J genes are TRBV29-1 and TRBJ2-5, with 10 bases identical to TRBD2. CDR1 is SQVTM, CDR2 ANQGSEA, per germline. V gave up 8 bases and J gave up 6 bases; unmatched junction bases: 21. The CDR3 has 17 residues. Here the CDR3 reads CSPSWGSGRAGGKTQYF. Here the CDR3 DNA reads TGCAGCCCTTCCTGGGGGAGCGGGAGGGCCGGAGGAAAGACCCAGTACTTC.

Note on this clone: Other DNA sequences of this sample code for an identical CDR3. The chain has TRBV18 and TRBJ2-2; the D is unclear. V lost 2 bases to trimming and J lost 2 bases, with 3 bases between them. This CDR3 comprises 13 residues. The germline gives CDR1 KGHSH, CDR2 LQKENI. The CDR3 protein is CASSPLNTGELFF. CDR3 nucleotide sequence: TGTGCCAGCTCACCATTAAACACCGGGGAGCTGTTTTTT. Based on the CDR3 plus reference TRBV18 and TRBJ2-2, the full variable domain is NAGVMQNPRHLVRRRGQEARLRCSPMKGHSHVYWYRQLPEEGLKFMVYLQKENIIDESGMPKERFSAEFPKEGPSILRIQQVVRGDSAAYFCASSPLNTGELFFGEGSRLTVL.

V is TRBV5-1 and J is TRBJ1-2; D perhaps matches TRBD1 (6 bases). CDR1 is SGHRS, CDR2 YFSETQ, per germline. The CDR3 totals 16 residues. Trimming left V 4 bases short and J 6 bases short, with 22 bases between. The CDR3 coding sequence is TGCGCCAGCAGCCTACATCGGGGGGCTGATTCCAATGGCTACACCTTC. Protein sequence: CASSLHRGADSNGYTF.

The chain is built from TRBV7-8 and TRBJ1-1; 8 positions match TRBD1. Germline CDR1 and CDR2: SGHVS and FQNEAQ. CDR3 length: 15 amino acids. The ends lost 1 base at V and 5 bases at J; junction bases unmatched: 6. The CDR3: CASSLVFTGGTEAFF. The CDR3 nucleotides read TGTGCCAGCAGCTTAGTATTCACAGGGGGTACTGAAGCTTTCTTT.

This clone was recorded at least ten times. The chain uses TRBV28 and TRBJ1-2; no clear D gene. The CDR3 has 13 amino acids. The V end lost 2 bases, the J end lost 2 bases, and 6 bases lay between the germline ends. CDR1 MDHEN and CDR2 SYDVKM come from the germline V gene. CDR3 DNA: TGTGCCAGCAGTTTAGGCATGAACTATGGCTACACCTTC. Its protein is CASSLGMNYGYTF.

This chain uses TRBV9 with TRBJ2-2; possible D gene TRBD2, 5 bases. Trimming removed 0 bases at V and 5 bases at J, with 11 bases between. Germline CDR1 and CDR2: SGDLS and YYNGEE. The CDR3 has 15 amino acids. This CDR3 reads CASSVGGAQTGELFF. The CDR3 nucleotides are TGTGCCAGCAGCGTAGGGGGAGCACAGACCGGGGAGCTGTTTTTT.

The chain couples TRBV28 to TRBJ2-7; 7 nucleotides align to TRBD1. The CDR3 has 16 residues. Looked up from germline, CDR1 is MDHEN and CDR2 is SYDVKM. V shed 10 bases and J 0 bases; nucleotides not matched to a gene: 15. The CDR3 is CATRTGGPYSSYEQYF. The CDR3 region has the DNA TGTGCCACCAGGACAGGCGGACCCTATAGCTCCTACGAGCAGTACTTC.

This chain uses TRBV11-3 with TRBJ2-1; D is perhaps TRBD1 (7 bases). From germline, CDR1 is SGHNT and CDR2 YENEEA. Trimming left V 5 bases short and J 9 bases short, with 17 bases between. The CDR3 is 14 amino acids. This CDR3 is CASSVSGGTVEQFF. The CDR3 DNA reads TGTGCCAGCAGCGTTAGTGGGGGGACAGTTGAGCAGTTCTTC.

The chain joins TRBV6-6 to TRBJ2-3, with 7 bases that match TRBD2. Germline loops: CDR1 MNHNY, CDR2 SVGAGI (reference sequence). CDR3 length: 13 residues. Unmatched junction bases numbered 6, after V lost 7 bases and J lost 5 bases. The CDR3 nucleotides are TGTGCCAGCACCCTGACTAGCCTAGATACGCAGTATTTT. As protein: CASTLTSLDTQYF.

V and J are TRBV28 and TRBJ1-6; D call uncertain. There are 14 residues in the CDR3. V lost 6 bases and J lost 7, with 13 bases in between. CDR1 and CDR2 from the germline V gene are MDHEN and SYDVKM. CDR3 loop: CASSLLNKNSPLHF. As DNA, the CDR3 is TGTGCCAGCAGCCTGCTCAACAAGAATTCACCCCTCCACTTT.